This is a list of T cell receptor beta chains from one sample in a study of cytomegalovirus exposure and HLA in healthy donors. The table came from immunoSEQ multiplex PCR; TCRdb's copy has only in-frame clones and leaves some out. There are around 100,000 clones in the sample; 60% to 80% occur only once, and more than 9.5% lies in the top ten. The sample was PBMCs. The receptors stem from a male donor in good health and CMV-seropositive. The CDR3 runs from the conserved cysteine through the conserved F or W. A D gene is named only where the DNA matches it firmly. A row's size may be missing; if present it is once, few, many or a size class.

TRBV11-2	TRBJ2-1	-	-	TGTGCCAGCAGCCTAGCGAGGGCCTATGAGCAGTTCTTC	CASSLARAYEQFF
TRBV5-4	TRBJ2-1	-	-	TGTGCCAGCAGCCTCAGTCGAGAGGGCGAGCAGTTCTTC	CASSLSREGEQFF
TRBV6-1	TRBJ1-5	-	few	TGTGCCAGCAGTGAAGCGTACATCCCAAGGACAGCTGATCAGCCCCAGCATTTT	CASSEAYIPRTADQPQHF
TRBV25-1	TRBJ2-7	TRBD1	-	TGTGCAGCAGGGACAGGGACCTACGAGCAGTACTTC	CAAGTGTYEQYF
TRBV6-5	TRBJ2-7	-	-	TGTGCCAGCAGTTACTCCCGAACAGGCTTTGGGGAGCAGTACTTC	CASSYSRTGFGEQYF
TRBV6-1	TRBJ1-1	-	-	TGTGCCAGCAGTGAAATGAGGGGAGGGGAGACTTTCTTT	CASSEMRGGETFF
TRBV11-3	TRBJ1-1	-	once	TGTGCCAGCAGCTTAGTCCCGGGTAACAACACTGAAGCTTTCTTT	CASSLVPGNNTEAFF
TRBV18	TRBJ1-5	TRBD1	few	TGTGCCAGCTCACCCTGGACAGGGGCGGATCAGCCCCAGCATTTT	CASSPWTGADQPQHF
TRBV12-5	TRBJ2-1	TRBD2	-	TGTGCTAGTGGTTTGTGGACTAGCGGGAGTCCCAATGAGCAGTTCTTC	CASGLWTSGSPNEQFF
TRBV14	TRBJ2-4	-	once	TGTGCCAGCAGCCTGGGAGCTTCTAAGGCCAAAAACATTCAGTACTTC	CASSLGASKAKNIQYF
TRBV28	TRBJ2-7	-	-	TGTGCCACCTTCCCCTTTGTACAGAGGCAGGGGGGACGCTACGAGCAGTACTTC	CATFPFVQRQGGRYEQYF
TRBV2	TRBJ2-2	-	-	TGTGCCAGCGGGGCGACAGTTAGAAGCGGGGAGCTGTTTTTT	CASGATVRSGELFF
TRBV4-3	TRBJ2-7	-	-	TGCGCCAGCAGCCAAGAATTCTTCGGCGGCTCCTACGAGCAGTACTTC	CASSQEFFGGSYEQYF
TRBV11-3	TRBJ2-7	-	-	TGTGCCAGCAGCTTAGGTCGGAACAGGGATCACGAGCAGTACTTC	CASSLGRNRDHEQYF
TRBV7-4	TRBJ1-3	TRBD1	-	TGTGCCAGCAGCTCCGGGACAGGGACCGATGGAAACACCATATATTTT	CASSSGTGTDGNTIYF
TRBV4-3	TRBJ1-6	-	-	TGCGCCAGCAGCTGGGACTTGAGCTCCTATAATTCACCCCTCCACTTT	CASSWDLSSYNSPLHF